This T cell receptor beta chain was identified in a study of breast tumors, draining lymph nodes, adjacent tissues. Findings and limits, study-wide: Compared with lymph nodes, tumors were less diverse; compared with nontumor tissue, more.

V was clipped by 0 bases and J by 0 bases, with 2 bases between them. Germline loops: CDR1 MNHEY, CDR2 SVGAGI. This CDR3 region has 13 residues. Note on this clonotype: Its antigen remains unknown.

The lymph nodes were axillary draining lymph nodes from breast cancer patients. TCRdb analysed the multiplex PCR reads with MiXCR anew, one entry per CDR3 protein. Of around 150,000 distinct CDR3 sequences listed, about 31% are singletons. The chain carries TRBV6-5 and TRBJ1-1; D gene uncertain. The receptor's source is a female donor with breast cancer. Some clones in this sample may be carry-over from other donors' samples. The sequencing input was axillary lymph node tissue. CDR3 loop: CASSYSMNTEAFF. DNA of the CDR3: TGTGCCAGCAGTTACTCAATGAACACTGAAGCTTTCTTT.